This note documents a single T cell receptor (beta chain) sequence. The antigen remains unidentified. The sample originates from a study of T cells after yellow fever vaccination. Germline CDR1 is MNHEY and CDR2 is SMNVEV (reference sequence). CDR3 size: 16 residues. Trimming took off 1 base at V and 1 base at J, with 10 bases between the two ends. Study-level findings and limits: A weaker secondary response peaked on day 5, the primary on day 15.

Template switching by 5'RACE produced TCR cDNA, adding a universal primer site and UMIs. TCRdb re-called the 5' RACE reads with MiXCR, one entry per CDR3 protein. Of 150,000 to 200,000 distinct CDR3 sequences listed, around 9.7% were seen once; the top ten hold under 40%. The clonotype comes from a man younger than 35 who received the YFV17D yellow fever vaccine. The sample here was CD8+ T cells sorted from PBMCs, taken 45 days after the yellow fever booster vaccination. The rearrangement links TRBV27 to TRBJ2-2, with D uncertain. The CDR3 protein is CASSLWGYMNTGELFF. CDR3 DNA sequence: TGTGCCAGCAGTTTATGGGGATATATGAACACCGGGGAGCTGTTTTTT.